The 7 T cell receptor beta chains below come from one sample, sequenced in a study of blood T cell repertoires in COVID-19. The repertoire was sequenced with immunoSEQ multiplex PCR; TCRdb's copy has only in-frame clones and lacks some. The sample shows 85,000 to 95,000 clones, roughly 91% of them seen only once. The sample taken for sequencing was peripheral blood. The receptors come from an elderly woman with acute or convalescent COVID-19.

Only one count was recorded for this clone. The chain has TRBV18 and TRBJ2-7; the D gene is possibly TRBD1 (5 bases). Germline CDR1 and CDR2: KGHSH and LQKENI. The CDR3 extends over 15 amino acids. V shed 3 bases and J shed 3 bases, with 15 bases lying between them. The CDR3 DNA reads as TGTGCCAGCTCACCCCGGCGGACACTAAACTACGAGCAGTACTTC. This translates into CASSPRRTLNYEQYF.

The chain couples TRBV6-5 to TRBJ2-7, with TRBD1 identical over 9 bases. The germline V gene has CDR1 MNHEY and CDR2 SVGAGI. The trim removed 5 bases at V and 3 bases at J, leaving 5 bases unmatched. The CDR3 has 14 residues. The CDR3 loop reads CASSREGQGYEQYF. The CDR3 DNA follows: TGTGCCAGCAGTCGCGAGGGACAGGGCTACGAGCAGTACTTC.

The chain couples TRBV10-1 to TRBJ2-1; perhaps TRBD1 as D (6 bases). Trimming took off 3 bases at V and 1 base at J, with 16 bases between the two ends. Germline-derived CDR1 and CDR2 are WNHNN and SYGVQD (reference sequence). CDR3 size: 17 residues. The CDR3 DNA reads as TGCGCCAGCAGTGATTCTCGGACAGCCCCGTCCTACAATGAGCAGTTCTTC. Translating it yields CASSDSRTAPSYNEQFF.

This clone showed up just once. In DNA, the CDR3 is TGTGCCAGCAGCTTGCGGGGGGAGGGATTGGGCACTGAAGCTTTCTTT. Translating it yields CASSLRGEGLGTEAFF. The V gene is TRBV5-5, the J gene TRBJ1-1; TRBD1 is a possible D gene (5 bases). The CDR3 extends over 16 amino acids. CDR1 and CDR2 from the germline V gene are SGHKS and YYEKEE (reference sequence). V was trimmed by 1 base and J by 4 bases, leaving 17 bases between them.

The CDR3 sequence: CASRPGLAGESEQFF. The CDR3 nucleotides are TGTGCCAGCAGACCGGGACTAGCGGGAGAGTCTGAGCAGTTCTTC. The genes are TRBV2 and TRBJ2-1, with TRBD2 identical over 14 bases. There are 15 residues in the CDR3. Losses at the gene ends were 6 bases for V and 9 bases for J; bases not matched to a gene: 7. Germline CDR1 SNHLY, CDR2 FYNNEI. Full variable domain (missing parts from reference TRBV2 and TRBJ2-1): EPEVTQTPSHQVTQMGQEVILRCVPISNHLYFYWYRQILGQKVEFLVSFYNNEISEKSEIFDDQFSVERPDGSNFTLKIRSTKLEDSAMYFCASRPGLAGESEQFFGPGTRLTVL.

The chain has TRBV6-5 and TRBJ1-6; TRBD1 matches at 9 bases. Germline trimming cut 6 bases from V and 10 bases from J; bases unmatched to any gene: 10. CDR1 MNHEY and CDR2 SVGAGI come from the germline V gene. The CDR3 totals 15 residues. The DNA of the CDR3 is TGTGCCAGCAGCGGAATGGGACAGGGCAACTCACCCCTCCACTTT. Translated: CASSGMGQGNSPLHF.

The CDR3 reads CASSRDKGTYEQYF. The CDR3 bases are TGTGCCAGCTCCCGTGACAAGGGGACCTACGAGCAGTACTTC. The gene calls are TRBV18 and TRBJ2-7, with D maybe TRBD1 (5 bases). The CDR3 has 14 residues. In germline, CDR1 is KGHSH, CDR2 LQKENI. Trimming took 6 bases from V and 2 from J, leaving 14 bases between them.